This entry describes one T cell receptor beta chain. A read error may explain this, as a much larger clone is one base away. The data derive from a study of T cells after yellow fever vaccination. On the study more broadly: Fractions containing few cells were prepared with SMART-Seq v4 Ultra Low Input.

A universal primer site and UMIs were added as TCR cDNA was made by 5'RACE template switching. TCRdb analysed the 5' RACE reads with MiXCR anew, one entry per CDR3 protein. This sample has hundreds of thousands of distinct CDR3 sequences, with about 19% found just once. CDR3 length equals 15 residues. The germline gives CDR1 MNHEY, CDR2 SVGEGT. The sequenced sample was PBMCs, obtained 15 days after the yellow fever booster vaccination. V and J are TRBV6-2 or TRBV6-3 and TRBJ2-2; 7 positions agree with TRBD1. The TCR sequence derives from a man younger than 40 who received the YFV17D yellow fever vaccine. The CDR3 is CVSLTGPRNTGELFF. The CDR3 DNA reads TGTGTCAGCTTGACAGGGCCGCGTAACACCGGGGAGCTGTTTTTT.